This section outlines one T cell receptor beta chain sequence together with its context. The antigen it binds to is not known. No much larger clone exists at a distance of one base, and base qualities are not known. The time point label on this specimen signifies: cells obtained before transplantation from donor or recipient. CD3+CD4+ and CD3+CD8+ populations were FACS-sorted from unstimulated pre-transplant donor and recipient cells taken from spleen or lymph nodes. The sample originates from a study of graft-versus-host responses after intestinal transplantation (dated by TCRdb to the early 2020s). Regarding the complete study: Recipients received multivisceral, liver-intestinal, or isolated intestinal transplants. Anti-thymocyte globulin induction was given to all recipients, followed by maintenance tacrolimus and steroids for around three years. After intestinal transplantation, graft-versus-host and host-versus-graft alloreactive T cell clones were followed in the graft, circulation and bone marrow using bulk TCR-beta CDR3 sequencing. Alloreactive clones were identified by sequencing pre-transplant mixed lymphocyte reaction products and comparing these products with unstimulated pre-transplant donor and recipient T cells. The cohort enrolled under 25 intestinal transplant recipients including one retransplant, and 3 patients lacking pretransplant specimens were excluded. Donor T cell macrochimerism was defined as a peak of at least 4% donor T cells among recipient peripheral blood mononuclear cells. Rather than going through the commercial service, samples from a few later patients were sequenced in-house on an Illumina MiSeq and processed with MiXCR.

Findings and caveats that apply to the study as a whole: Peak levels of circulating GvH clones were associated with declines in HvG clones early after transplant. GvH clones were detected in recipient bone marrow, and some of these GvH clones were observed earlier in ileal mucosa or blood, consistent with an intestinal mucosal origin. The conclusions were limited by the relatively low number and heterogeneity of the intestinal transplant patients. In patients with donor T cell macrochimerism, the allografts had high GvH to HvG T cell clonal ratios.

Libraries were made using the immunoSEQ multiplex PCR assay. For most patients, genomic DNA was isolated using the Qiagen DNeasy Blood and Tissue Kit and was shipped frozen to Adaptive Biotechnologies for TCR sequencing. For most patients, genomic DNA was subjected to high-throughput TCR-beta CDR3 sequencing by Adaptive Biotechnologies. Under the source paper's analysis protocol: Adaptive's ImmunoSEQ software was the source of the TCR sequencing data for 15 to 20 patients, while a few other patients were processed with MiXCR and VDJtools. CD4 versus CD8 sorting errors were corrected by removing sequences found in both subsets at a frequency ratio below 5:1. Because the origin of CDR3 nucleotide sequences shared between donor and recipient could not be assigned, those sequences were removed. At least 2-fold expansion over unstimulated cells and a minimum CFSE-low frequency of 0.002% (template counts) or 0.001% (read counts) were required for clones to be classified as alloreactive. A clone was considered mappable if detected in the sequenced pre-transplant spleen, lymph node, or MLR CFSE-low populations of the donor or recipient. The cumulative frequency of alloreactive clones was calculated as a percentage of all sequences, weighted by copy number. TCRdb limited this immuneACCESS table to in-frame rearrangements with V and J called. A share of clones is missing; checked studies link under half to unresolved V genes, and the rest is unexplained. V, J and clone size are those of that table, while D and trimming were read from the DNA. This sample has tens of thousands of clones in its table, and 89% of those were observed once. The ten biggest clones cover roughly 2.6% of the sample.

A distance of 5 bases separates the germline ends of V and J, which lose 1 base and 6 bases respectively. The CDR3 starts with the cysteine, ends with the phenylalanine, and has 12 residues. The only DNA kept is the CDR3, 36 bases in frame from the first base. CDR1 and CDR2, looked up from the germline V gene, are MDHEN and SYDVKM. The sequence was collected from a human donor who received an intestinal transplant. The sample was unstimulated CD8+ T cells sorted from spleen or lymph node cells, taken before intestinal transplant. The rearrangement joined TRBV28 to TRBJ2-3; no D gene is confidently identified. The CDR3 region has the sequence CASSLLVDTQYF. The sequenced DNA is TGTGCCAGCAGTTTATTAGTGGATACGCAGTATTTT.